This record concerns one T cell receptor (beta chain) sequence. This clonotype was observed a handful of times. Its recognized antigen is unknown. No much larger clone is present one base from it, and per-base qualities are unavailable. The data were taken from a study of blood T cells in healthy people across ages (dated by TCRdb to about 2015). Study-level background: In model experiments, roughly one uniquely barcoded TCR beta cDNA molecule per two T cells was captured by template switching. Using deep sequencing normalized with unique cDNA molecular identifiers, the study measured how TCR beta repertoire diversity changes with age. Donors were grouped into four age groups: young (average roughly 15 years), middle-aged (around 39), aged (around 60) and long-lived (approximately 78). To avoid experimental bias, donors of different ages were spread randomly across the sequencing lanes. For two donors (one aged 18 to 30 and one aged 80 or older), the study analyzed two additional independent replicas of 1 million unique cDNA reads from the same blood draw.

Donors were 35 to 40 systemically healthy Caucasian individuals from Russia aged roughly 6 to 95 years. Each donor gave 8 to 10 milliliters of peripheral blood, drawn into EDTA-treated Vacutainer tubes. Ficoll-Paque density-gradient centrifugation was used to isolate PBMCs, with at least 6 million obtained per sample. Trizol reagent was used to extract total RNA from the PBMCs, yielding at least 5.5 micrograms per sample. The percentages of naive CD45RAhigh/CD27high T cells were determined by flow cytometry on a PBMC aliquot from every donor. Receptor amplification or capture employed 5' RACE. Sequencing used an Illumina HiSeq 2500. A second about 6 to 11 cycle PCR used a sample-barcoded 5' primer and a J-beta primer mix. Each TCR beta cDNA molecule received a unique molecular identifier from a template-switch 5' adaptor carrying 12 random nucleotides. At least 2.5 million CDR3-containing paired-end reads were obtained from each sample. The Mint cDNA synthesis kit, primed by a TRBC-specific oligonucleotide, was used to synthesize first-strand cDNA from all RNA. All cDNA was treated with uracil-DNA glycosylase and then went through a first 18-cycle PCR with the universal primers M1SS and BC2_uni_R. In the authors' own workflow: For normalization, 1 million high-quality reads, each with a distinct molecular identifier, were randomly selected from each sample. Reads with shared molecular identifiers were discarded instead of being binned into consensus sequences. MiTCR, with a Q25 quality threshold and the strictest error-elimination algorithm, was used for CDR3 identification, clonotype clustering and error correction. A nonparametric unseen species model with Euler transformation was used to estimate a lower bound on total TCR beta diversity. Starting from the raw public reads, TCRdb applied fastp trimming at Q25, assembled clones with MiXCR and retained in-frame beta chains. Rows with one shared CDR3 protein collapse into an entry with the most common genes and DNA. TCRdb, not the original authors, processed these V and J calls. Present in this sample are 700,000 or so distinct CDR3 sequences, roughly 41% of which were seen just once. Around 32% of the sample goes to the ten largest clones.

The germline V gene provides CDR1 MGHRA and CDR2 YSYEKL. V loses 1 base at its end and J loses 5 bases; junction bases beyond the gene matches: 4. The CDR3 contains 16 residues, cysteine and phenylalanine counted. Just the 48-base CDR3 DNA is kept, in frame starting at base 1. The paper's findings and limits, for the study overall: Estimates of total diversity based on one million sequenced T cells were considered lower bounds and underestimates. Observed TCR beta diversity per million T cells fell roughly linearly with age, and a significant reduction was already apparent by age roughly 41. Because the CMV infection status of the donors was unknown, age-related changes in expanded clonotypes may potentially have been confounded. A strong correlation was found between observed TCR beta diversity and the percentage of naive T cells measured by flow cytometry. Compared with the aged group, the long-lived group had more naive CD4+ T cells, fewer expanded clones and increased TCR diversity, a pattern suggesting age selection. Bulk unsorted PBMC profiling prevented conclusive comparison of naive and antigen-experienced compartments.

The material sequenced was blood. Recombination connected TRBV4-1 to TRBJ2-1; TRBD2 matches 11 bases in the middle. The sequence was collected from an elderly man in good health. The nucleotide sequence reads TGCGCCAGCAGCCAAGCGCTAGCGGGGGGCGACAATGAGCAGTTCTTC. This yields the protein CASSQALAGGDNEQFF.